Below, 12 T cell receptor beta chains from the same sample are listed, as sequenced in a study of T-cell memory formation after mild COVID-19. TCRdb independently ran MiXCR on the 5' RACE reads; one entry per CDR3 protein. The table has 190,000 or so distinct CDR3 sequences, about a fifth seen once. Sequences were obtained from PBMCs or a T cell subset sorted from them (not recorded which). These receptors were taken from an adult woman who had mild COVID-19 (a few samples of this study predate the infection). Cell type and time point are not known.

This clonotype was recorded a few times. The chain couples TRBV12-3 or TRBV12-4 to TRBJ1-5; 7 nucleotides align to TRBD1. V trimming: 5 bases; J trimming: 0 bases; junction bases outside the gene matches: 10. The CDR3 has 17 amino acids. CDR3 DNA sequence: TGTGCCAGCAGTCCCCTCGGGACAGATTATAGCAATCAGCCCCAGCATTTT. Protein product: CASSPLGTDYSNQPQHF.

This clonotype was counted a few times. The chain couples TRBV19 to TRBJ1-1; possibly TRBD1 for D (5 bases). The CDR3 is made up of 14 amino acids. Trimming pared 3 bases from V and 0 bases from J, leaving 8 bases between. The V gene's germline CDR1 is LNHDA and CDR2 SQIVND (reference sequence). The CDR3 sequence is CASSIGTVNTEAFF. CDR3 DNA sequence: TGTGCCAGTAGTATTGGGACGGTGAACACTGAAGCTTTCTTT. The full variable domain, completed using reference TRBV19 and TRBJ1-1, is DGGITQSPKYLFRKEGQNVTLSCEQNLNHDAMYWYRQDPGQGLRLIYYSQIVNDFQKGDIAEGYSVSREKKESFPLTVTSAQKNPTAFYLCASSIGTVNTEAFFGQGTRLTVV.

In DNA, the CDR3 is TGCGCCAGCAGCCAAGATTCGGGACAGGGGGCTGAAGCTTTCTTT. It specifies CASSQDSGQGAEAFF. V usage is TRBV4-3 and J usage is TRBJ1-1; 11 positions agree with TRBD1. The CDR3 length is 15 residues. The J segment lost 6 bases and the V segment lost 0 bases, leaving 3 bases of the junction unmatched. Germline CDR1 reads LGHNA; CDR2 reads YSLEER.

CDR3 nucleotides: TGCGCCAGCAGCGGGGGGAACAGCTCCTACGAGCAGTACTTC. This encodes CASSGGNSSYEQYF. This sequence joins TRBV5-1 and TRBJ2-7; weak D call: TRBD2 (6 bases). This CDR3 is 14 amino acids long. Germline V gene lookup returns CDR1 SGHRS and CDR2 YFSETQ. The V gene lost 4 bases and the J gene lost 0 bases, with 11 bases spanning the gap.

The V gene is TRBV24-1, the J gene TRBJ2-1, with TRBD2 matching over 15 bases. Germline V gene lookup returns CDR1 KGHDR and CDR2 SFDVKD. This CDR3 has 16 amino acids. Trimming took 3 bases from V and 7 from J; bases not matched to a gene: 3. The CDR3 loop reads CATSDRTSGRGNEQFF. The DNA of the CDR3 is TGTGCCACCAGTGATCGGACTAGCGGGAGGGGGAATGAGCAGTTCTTC.

The sample holds a few counts of this clonotype. This chain connects TRBV7-9 to TRBJ2-7; D uncertain. The V gene's germline CDR1 is SEHNR and CDR2 FQNEAQ (reference sequence). The V end was cut by 5 bases, the J end by 5 bases, with 10 bases between. This CDR3 spans 12 amino acids. In DNA, the CDR3 is TGTGCCAGCAGCCACCCCCTAAACGAGCAGTACTTC. Translation gives CASSHPLNEQYF. Combining the CDR3 with reference TRBV7-9 and TRBJ2-7 gives the whole variable domain DTGVSQNPRHKITKRGQNVTFRCDPISEHNRLYWYRQTLGQGPEFLTYFQNEAQLEKSRLLSDRFSAERPKGSFSTLEIQRTEQGDSAMYLCASSHPLNEQYFGPGTRLTVT.

This clonotype occurred a few times. This chain connects TRBV5-1 to TRBJ2-2, with D perhaps TRBD2 (6 bases). The CDR3 runs 16 residues. The germline CDR1 and CDR2 sequences are SGHRS and YFSETQ. V lost 0 bases to trimming and J lost 4 bases, with 13 bases between them. CDR3 nucleotides: TGCGCCAGCAGCTTGGGGGACGGGAGCGGCACCGGGGAGCTGTTTTTT. This sequence encodes CASSLGDGSGTGELFF.

This chain links TRBV7-6 with TRBJ1-2; D gene ambiguous. Trimming stripped 0 bases from V and 7 bases from J, with 9 bases between. Germline CDR1 and CDR2: SGHVS and FNYEAQ. CDR3 size: 13 residues. As DNA, the CDR3 is TGTGCCAGCAGCTTAGCGGGTGCGGGTGGCTACACCTTC. Residues: CASSLAGAGGYTF.

The V gene is TRBV12-3 or TRBV12-4, the J gene TRBJ1-1; D is perhaps TRBD1 (5 bases). CDR3 length equals 15 residues. Trimming left V 4 bases short and J 1 base short, with 13 bases between. CDR3 nucleotides: TGTGCCAGCAGTTGGGGAGGGGATCGGAACACTGAAGCTTTCTTT. Translation gives CASSWGGDRNTEAFF.

This clonotype was found once. This chain uses TRBV12-3 or TRBV12-4 with TRBJ1-2, with a tentative D call TRBD1 (5 bases). CDR3 size: 12 residues. V was cut by 7 bases and J by 6 bases, with 12 bases left in between. CDR3 coding DNA: TGTGCCAGCATGAAGGAGGGGCATGGCTACACCTTC. This translates into CASMKEGHGYTF.

This clonotype has more than one count but fewer than ten. This sequence joins TRBV6-5 and TRBJ1-2, with no clear D. The germline gives CDR1 MNHEY, CDR2 SVGAGI. The CDR3 is made up of 14 amino acids. V shed 6 bases and J shed 3 bases, with 14 bases lying between them. The CDR3 loop is CASSPHRQDYGYTF. CDR3 bases: TGTGCCAGCAGCCCCCATAGACAAGACTATGGCTACACCTTC.

The rearrangement joins TRBV7-9 to TRBJ1-4; D possibly corresponds to TRBD1 (5 bases). Trimming took 5 bases from V and 8 from J, leaving 18 bases between them. CDR1 SEHNR and CDR2 FQNEAQ come from the germline V gene (reference sequence). The CDR3 consists of 15 residues. For the CDR3, the DNA is TGTGCCAGCAGCCTCCACCGGGGGGGAGAAGAAAAACTGTTTTTT. Translating it yields CASSLHRGGEEKLFF.